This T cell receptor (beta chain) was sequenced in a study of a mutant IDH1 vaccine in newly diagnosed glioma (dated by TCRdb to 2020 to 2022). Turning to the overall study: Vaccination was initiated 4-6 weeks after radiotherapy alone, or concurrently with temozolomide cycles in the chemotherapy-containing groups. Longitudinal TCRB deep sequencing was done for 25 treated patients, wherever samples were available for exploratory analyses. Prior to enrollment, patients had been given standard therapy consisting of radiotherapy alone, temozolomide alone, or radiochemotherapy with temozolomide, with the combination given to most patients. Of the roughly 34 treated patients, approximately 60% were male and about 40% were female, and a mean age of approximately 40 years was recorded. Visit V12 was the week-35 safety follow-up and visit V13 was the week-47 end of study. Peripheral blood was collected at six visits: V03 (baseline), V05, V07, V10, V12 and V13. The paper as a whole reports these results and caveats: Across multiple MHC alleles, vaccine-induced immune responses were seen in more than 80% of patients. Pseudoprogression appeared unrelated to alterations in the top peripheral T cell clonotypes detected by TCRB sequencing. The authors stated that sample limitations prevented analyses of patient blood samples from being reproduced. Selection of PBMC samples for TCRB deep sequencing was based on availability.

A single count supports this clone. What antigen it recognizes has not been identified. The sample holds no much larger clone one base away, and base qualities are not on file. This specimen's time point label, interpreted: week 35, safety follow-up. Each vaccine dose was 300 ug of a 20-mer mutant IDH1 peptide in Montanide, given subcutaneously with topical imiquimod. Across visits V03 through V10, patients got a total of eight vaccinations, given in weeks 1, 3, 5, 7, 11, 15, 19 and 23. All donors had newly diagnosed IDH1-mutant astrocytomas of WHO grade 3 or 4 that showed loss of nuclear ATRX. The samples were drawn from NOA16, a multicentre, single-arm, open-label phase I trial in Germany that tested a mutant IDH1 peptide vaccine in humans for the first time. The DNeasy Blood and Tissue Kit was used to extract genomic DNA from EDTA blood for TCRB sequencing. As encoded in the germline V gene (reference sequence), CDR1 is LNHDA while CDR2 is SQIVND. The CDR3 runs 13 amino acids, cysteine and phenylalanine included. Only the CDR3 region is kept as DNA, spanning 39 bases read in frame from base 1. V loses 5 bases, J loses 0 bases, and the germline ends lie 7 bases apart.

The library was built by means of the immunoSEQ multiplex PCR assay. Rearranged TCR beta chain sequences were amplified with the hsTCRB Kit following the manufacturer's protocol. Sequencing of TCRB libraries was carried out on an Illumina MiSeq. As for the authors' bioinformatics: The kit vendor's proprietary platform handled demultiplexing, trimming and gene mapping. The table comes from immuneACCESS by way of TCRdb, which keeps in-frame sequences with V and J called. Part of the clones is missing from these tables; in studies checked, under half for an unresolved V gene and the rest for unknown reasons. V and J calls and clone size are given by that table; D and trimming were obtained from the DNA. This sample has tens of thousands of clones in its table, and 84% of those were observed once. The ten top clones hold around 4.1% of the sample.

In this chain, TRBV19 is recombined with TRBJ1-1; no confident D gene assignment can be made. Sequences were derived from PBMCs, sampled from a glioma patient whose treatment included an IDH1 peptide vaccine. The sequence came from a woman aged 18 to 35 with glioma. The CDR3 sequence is CASSVGMNTEAFF. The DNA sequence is TGTGCCAGTAGTGTCGGGATGAACACTGAAGCTTTCTTT.